These T cell receptor beta chains were read from a single sample in a study of T cell responses to AZD1222 COVID-19 vaccine. Produced via immunoSEQ multiplex PCR; TCRdb's table is partial and in-frame only. Here the sample spans about 120,000 clones, just under 90% being singletons. The sequencing here drew on peripheral blood, taken on day 0 of AZD1222 vaccination. All receptors come from an adult in good health. Each CDR3 is given without its conserved first and last residue.

j_call,v_call,cdr3_length,cdr3_aa
TRBJ1-5,TRBV18,14,ASSPEGQLSNQPQH
TRBJ1-2,TRBV3-1/TRBV3-2,12,ASSQSESNYGYT
TRBJ1-6,TRBV12-3/TRBV12-4,10,ASSFVASPLH
TRBJ1-5,TRBV6-5,13,ASSPGQGGPKPQH
TRBJ1-6,TRBV30,12,ALDSGSYNSPLH
TRBJ1-2,TRBV5-1,12,ASSLTGVDYGYT
TRBJ1-2,TRBV11-2,14,ASSLTPTGGVWGYT
TRBJ2-7,TRBV2,11,ASRANRGLEQY
TRBJ1-2,TRBV28,9,ASSYSYGYT
TRBJ2-3,TRBV5-1,13,ASSLLARGKDTQY
TRBJ1-2,TRBV2,11,ASSERVNYGYT
TRBJ1-2,TRBV20-1,8,SATDYGYT
TRBJ1-1,TRBV6-5,12,ASTNTGGGGEAF
TRBJ2-3,TRBV4-1,12,ASSQGMRTDTQY
TRBJ2-1,TRBV12-5,12,ASGLWTEYNEQF
TRBJ2-1,TRBV23-1,18,ASSQSLGSEGLSFYNEQF
TRBJ1-5,TRBV2,10,ASSTDNQPQH
TRBJ2-3,TRBV3-1/TRBV3-2,10,ASSQSTDTQY
TRBJ1-5,TRBV28,13,ASSLGVASNQPQH
TRBJ1-2,TRBV19,12,ASTRDGTNYGYT
TRBJ2-7,TRBV20-1,6,SAAEQY
TRBJ2-1,TRBV30,15,AWSVRLGVSSYNEQF
TRBJ1-5,TRBV7-9,12,ASSLEHEIRAQH
TRBJ2-3,TRBV27,10,ASSLNTDTQY
TRBJ1-5,TRBV28,12,ASSVYSLNQPQH
TRBJ1-3,TRBV9,14,ASSPSQGASGNTIY
TRBJ1-2,TRBV6-5,12,ASRGQGTLAGYT
TRBJ2-1,TRBV7-9,13,ASSLVGTRGHEQF
TRBJ1-2,TRBV5-1,13,ASSSSTGGPWGYT
TRBJ1-1,TRBV5-4,10,ASSLEGVEAF
TRBJ1-1,TRBV2,12,ASNPVQENTEAF
TRBJ1-1,TRBV5-1,9,ASSQGTEAF
TRBJ2-7,TRBV7-8,13,ASSAGTPVSYEQY
TRBJ2-5,TRBV6-5,10,ASGRGVETQY
TRBJ1-1,TRBV5-5,12,ASSFGQGGPRAF
TRBJ1-1,TRBV6-5,13,ASTRTGQLATEAF
TRBJ1-4,TRBV3-1/TRBV3-2,12,ASSQRATNEKLF
TRBJ2-3,TRBV3-1/TRBV3-2,14,ASSQRDREGTDTQY
TRBJ2-6,TRBV14,13,ASSAQGTGANVLT
TRBJ2-1,TRBV19,12,ASSLPGLGNEQF
TRBJ2-5,TRBV5-4,9,ASSFSETQY
TRBJ2-2,TRBV28,13,ASSSGTRNTGELF
TRBJ1-5,TRBV5-8,13,ASGHGFGSNQPQH
TRBJ2-1,TRBV12-5,12,ASGSGLENNEQF
TRBJ2-1,TRBV3-1/TRBV3-2,12,ASSQASPANEQF
TRBJ2-5,TRBV20-1,11,SASSSLQETQY
TRBJ2-3,TRBV19,12,ASSISRGADTQY
TRBJ2-7,TRBV18,11,ASSPPGTGEQY
TRBJ2-1,TRBV2,9,ASSGQSEQF